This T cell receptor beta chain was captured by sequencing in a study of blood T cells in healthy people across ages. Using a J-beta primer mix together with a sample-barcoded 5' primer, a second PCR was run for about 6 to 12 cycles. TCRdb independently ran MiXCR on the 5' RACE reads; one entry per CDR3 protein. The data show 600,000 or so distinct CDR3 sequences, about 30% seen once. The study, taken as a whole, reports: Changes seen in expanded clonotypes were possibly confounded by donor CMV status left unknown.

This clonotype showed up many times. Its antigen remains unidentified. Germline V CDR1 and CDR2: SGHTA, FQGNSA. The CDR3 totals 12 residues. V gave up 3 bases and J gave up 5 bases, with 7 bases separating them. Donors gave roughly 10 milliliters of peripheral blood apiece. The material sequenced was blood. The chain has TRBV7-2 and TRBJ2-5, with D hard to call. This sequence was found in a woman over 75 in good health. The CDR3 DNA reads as TGTGCCAGCAGCTTCACCATGGAGACCCAGTACTTC. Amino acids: CASSFTMETQYF. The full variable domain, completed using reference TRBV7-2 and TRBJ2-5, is GAGVSQSPSNKVTEKGKDVELRCDPISGHTALYWYRQSLGQGLEFLIYFQGNSAPDKSGLPSDRFSAERTGGSVSTLTIQRTQQEDSAVYLCASSFTMETQYFGPGTRLLVL.